This TCR beta chain was profiled in a study of T cell responses to AZD1222 COVID-19 vaccine. Overall study context: Pooled together were second doses at about 4 or about 12 weeks.

TCRdb keeps only in-frame clones here, not all; method: immunoSEQ multiplex PCR. The sample holds approximately 150,000 clones, roughly 89% seen once. This receptor was identified in an adult in good health. Sequences were derived from peripheral blood, sampled on day 0 of AZD1222 vaccination.

In nucleotides, the CDR3 is TGTGCCAGCTCACCGGACAGGGTGGCCGAGCAGTACTTC. Translated, it gives CASSPDRVAEQYF. This chain joins TRBV18 and TRBJ2-7, with 8 bases fitting TRBD1. The trim removed 3 bases at V and 6 bases at J, leaving 4 bases unmatched. Germline V gene data show CDR1 as KGHSH and CDR2 as LQKENI. This CDR3 is built from 13 residues.